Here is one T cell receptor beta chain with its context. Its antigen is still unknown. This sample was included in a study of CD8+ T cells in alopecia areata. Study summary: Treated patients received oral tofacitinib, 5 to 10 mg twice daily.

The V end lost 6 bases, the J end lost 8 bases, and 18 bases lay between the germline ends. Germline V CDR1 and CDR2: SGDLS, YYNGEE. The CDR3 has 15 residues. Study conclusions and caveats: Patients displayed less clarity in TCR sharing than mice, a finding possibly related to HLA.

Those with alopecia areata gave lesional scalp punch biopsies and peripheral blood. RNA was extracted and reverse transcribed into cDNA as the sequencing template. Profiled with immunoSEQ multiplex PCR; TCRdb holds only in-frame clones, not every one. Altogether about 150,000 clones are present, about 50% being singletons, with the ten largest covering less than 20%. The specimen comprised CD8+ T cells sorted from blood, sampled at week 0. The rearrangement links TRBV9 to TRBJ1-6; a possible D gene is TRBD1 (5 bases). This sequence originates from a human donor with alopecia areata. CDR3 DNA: TGTGCCAGCAACGGGGACGGGGATATGGATTCACCCCTCCACTTT. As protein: CASNGDGDMDSPLHF.